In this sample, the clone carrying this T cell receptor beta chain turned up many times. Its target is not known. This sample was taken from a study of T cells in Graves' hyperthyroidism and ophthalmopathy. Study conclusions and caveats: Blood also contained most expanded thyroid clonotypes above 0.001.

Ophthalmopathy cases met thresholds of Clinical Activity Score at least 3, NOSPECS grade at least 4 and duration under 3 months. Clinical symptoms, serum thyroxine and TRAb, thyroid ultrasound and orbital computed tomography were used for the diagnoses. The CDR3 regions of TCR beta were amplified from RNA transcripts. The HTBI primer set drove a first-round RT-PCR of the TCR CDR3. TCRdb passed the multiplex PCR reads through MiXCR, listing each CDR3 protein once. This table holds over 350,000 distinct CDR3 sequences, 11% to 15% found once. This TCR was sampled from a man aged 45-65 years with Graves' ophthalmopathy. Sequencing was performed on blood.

The CDR3 here is CASSLFGQGSSEQFF. CDR3 DNA sequence: TGTGCCAGCAGCTTATTTGGACAGGGAAGTTCTGAGCAGTTCTTC. The genes are TRBV7-6 and TRBJ2-1, with 8 bases lining up with TRBD1. Trimming at V came to 2 bases and at J to 9 bases, leaving 9 bases not matched to a gene. This CDR3 is built from 15 residues. Germline CDR1 is SGHVS and CDR2 is FNYEAQ.